The subject of this entry is one T cell receptor beta chain. This clonotype turned up a few times. There is no known antigen for this receptor. No much larger clone exists at a distance of one base, and base qualities are not known. The CDR3 contains 16 residues, cysteine and phenylalanine counted. Just CDR3 DNA is preserved here, 48 bases in frame from base 1. The junction carries 12 bases between V and J, which are trimmed by 1 base and 5 bases respectively. Taken from the germline V gene (reference sequence), the CDR1 and CDR2 loops are SEHNR and FQNEAQ. These data come from a study of Graves' ophthalmopathy and Graves' hyperthyroidism (dated by TCRdb to 2017 to 2018). Some background on the complete study: A patient counted as having stable hyperthyroidism if there was no progression to ophthalmopathy within 18 months of follow-up. The study used TCR beta repertoire signatures to distinguish Graves' ophthalmopathy from Graves' hyperthyroidism and to predict progression to ophthalmopathy. An independent validation cohort was composed of some 18 hyperthyroidism patients and about 17 patients who later progressed from hyperthyroidism to ophthalmopathy. To explore V-J signatures that distinguish ophthalmopathy from hyperthyroidism, a discovery set of 100 patients was enrolled, made up of 40 to 45 with ophthalmopathy and around 60 with stable hyperthyroidism. In more than five hyperthyroidism patients, T-cell repertoires of thyroid tissue and blood were compared. Following sample collection, hyperthyroidism patients were given methimazole at a starting dose of 30 mg daily, and ophthalmopathy patients were given high-dose intravenous methylprednisolone. In total, 135 blood samples were TCR-sequenced: 43 ophthalmopathy, some 75 hyperthyroidism and some 17 hyperthyroidism-to-ophthalmopathy patients.

What the work shows at the level of the full study, not this receptor alone: No statistical method was used to predetermine the sample size, and group allocation was not hidden from the investigators. Most expanded thyroid clonotypes with a frequency above 0.001 also appeared in blood, which suggests that blood repertoires may reflect the immune response in the thyroid. In validation, the model predicted ophthalmopathy progression with 70.59% sensitivity and roughly 72% specificity; 12 predicted patients were CT-confirmed with GO in a median of around 6 months. The 13-signature model separated ophthalmopathy from stable hyperthyroidism with roughly 90% sensitivity and approximately 83% specificity in cross-validation, and 80%/75% in the test set.

Hyperthyroidism patients were newly diagnosed, with disease duration under 2 months, and aged 18 to 65 years. Patients were excluded if they had other autoimmune diseases, uncontrolled infections, pregnancy or lactation. Diagnosis relied on clinical symptoms, serum thyroxine, TRAb, thyroid ultrasound and orbital computed tomography. Total RNA was extracted with Trizol reagent and quality-checked on an Agilent 2100 Bioanalyzer. For repertoire sequencing, TCR beta CDR3 regions were amplified from RNA transcripts. The first round of RT-PCR was done with HTBI primers and the Qiagen OneStep RT-PCR kit, and was followed by a second round of multiplex PCR, then size selection and purification. The libraries underwent paired-end sequencing with 100 bp reads on an Illumina HiSeq2000. The study's processing was this. Reads were processed with SOAPnuke, discarding reads with adapters, uncalled bases, mean Phred below 15, or no exact constant-primer or identifier match. COPE v1.2.5 was used to merge the high-quality paired reads. Each unique nucleotide sequence was treated as a clonotype, and MiTCR v1.1 was used to align the clonotypes to the IMGT TRB V, D and J references. Only V-J combinations with frequency above 0.0001 were analysed, covering about 99% of repertoires. For each V-J combination, a TCR clonal expansion and chaos score was defined as F50 clonal expansion divided by the chaos observed in the TCRdist matrix. Welch's t-statistics and random forest were used to reduce the features to 10 to 15 V-J combinations, which were then used as input to a naive Bayes classifier. Thyroid-blood repertoire similarity was quantified with the Morisita-Horn index. TCRdb applied fastp at Q25 and MiXCR to the public reads, then kept only in-frame beta chains. Rows with one shared CDR3 protein collapse into an entry with the most common genes and DNA. The V and J calls come from TCRdb's annotation, not from the publication. This sample is represented by around 1.1 million distinct CDR3 sequences; about 35% of them were singletons. Over 8.5% of the sample belongs to the ten largest clones.

The sequenced sample was peripheral blood or thyroid tissue (not recorded which). This chain joins TRBV7-9 to TRBJ1-6, with the D gene call left open. The TCR was taken from an adult man with Graves' hyperthyroidism. CDR3 sequence: CASSLVRVSDNSPLHF. The nucleotide sequence reads TGTGCCAGCAGCTTAGTGCGGGTTTCGGATAATTCACCCCTCCACTTT.